This TCR beta chain was profiled in a study of T cell responses to AZD1222 COVID-19 vaccine (dated by TCRdb to the early 2020s). At the level of the whole study: Because spike-specific TCR depth and breadth did not differ between the two schedules, AZD1222 recipients who got a second dose at roughly 4 weeks were pooled with those who got a second dose at roughly 12 weeks. A total of over 230 trial participants underwent TCR sequencing, of whom 200 to 220 received two doses of AZD1222 and roughly 25 received two doses of the MenACWY control vaccine. Trial participants were enrolled into age subgroups of 18-55, 56-69 and 70-plus years, which contained around 150, 28 and 57 TCR-sequenced participants, respectively. Paper-wide results and their limitations: Vaccine-associated CD4 TCRs spanned the whole spike protein, with dominant responses in regions 160-218 and 743-854. A significant rise in spike-specific TCR breadth and depth was observed after two AZD1222 doses relative to day 0 and relative to MenACWY recipients. Reportedly, close to half of the unique spike-specific TCRs recognized epitopes lying outside the regions that are mutated in the B.1.351 and B.1.1.7 variants. Conclusions about previously exposed vaccinees are limited because only five to seven AZD1222 recipients were SARS-CoV-2 seropositive at baseline. Because no day 14 peak-response samples were available, the repertoires could be characterized only after the peak T cell response. In the small 56-69-year group, the increase in depth fell short of significance, most likely because of low power. Participants were mostly white British, with more females than males. The authors suggested clonal diversity may have been underestimated.

The CDR3 regions of human TCRbeta chains were analyzed by immunosequencing. The authors processed their data as follows. Repertoire TCRs were checked for matches against a reference library of SARS-CoV-2-specific TCRs that had been generated using the MIRA antigen-specificity platform. Breadth was defined as the fraction of unique TCRs that were SARS-CoV-2-associated. Depth was defined as the fraction of total T cells that were SARS-CoV-2-associated. Each spike-specific TCR was assigned to its reactive spike region and to a CD4 or CD8 class using the MIRA data. Log10-transformed breadth and depth values were compared by one-way ANOVA with Sidak's multiple comparisons tests. What TCRdb holds here is the immuneACCESS table cut down to in-frame rearrangements. Part of the clones is not present; checked against another copy, under half of the missing clones reflect an unresolved V gene, and the others are unexplained. The V and J calls and clone size come from that table; D and trimming were worked out from the DNA. The sample data list about 99,000 clones, and around 90% of these were observed just once. The ten largest clones add up to around 9.4% of the sample.

The CDR3 contains 15 residues, cysteine and phenylalanine counted. CDR3 DNA only is kept here, 45 bases in frame from base 1. Taken from the germline V gene, the CDR1 and CDR2 loops are MGHDK and SYGVNS. Cut back by 7 bases and 0 bases, the V and J ends lie 13 bases apart. A note on this clone: The antigen it binds to is not known. No quality values exist for individual bases; no much larger clone is one base distant.

This specimen's time point label, interpreted: baseline before first vaccination. The vaccinee samples were drawn from two UK trials, COV001 and COV002, one of which was a single-blind randomized controlled phase 2/3 trial testing AZD1222 (ChAdOx1 nCoV-19) in healthy adults. For TCRbeta chain sequencing, PBMC samples were collected from trial participants at day 0 and at day 28 after the second dose. Recombination connected TRBV25-1 to TRBJ2-4; a tentative D call is TRBD1 (6 bases match). The receptor comes from an adult in good health. Specimen: peripheral blood, collected on day 0 of AZD1222 vaccination. Here the CDR3 is given as CASTSDSRAKNIQYF. The DNA reads as follows: TGTGCCAGCACCTCGGACAGCCGAGCCAAAAACATTCAGTACTTC.